Listed below are T cell receptor beta chains from one sample, sequenced in a study of cytomegalovirus exposure and HLA in healthy donors. The data were produced by immunoSEQ multiplex PCR, yet TCRdb's version contains in-frame clones alone and is incomplete. The table includes around 160,000 clones, around 73% detected once. Sequenced: PBMCs. Every receptor here comes from a male donor in good health and CMV-seronegative. The CDR3 runs from the conserved cysteine through the conserved F or W. D genes are given only for firm matches. The size entry is marked missing in some rows and otherwise reads once, few, many or a size class.

D	V	J	size	DNA	CDR3
-	TRBV28	TRBJ2-1	once	TGTGCCAGCAGCAACCGGGACTGGAGCTCCTACAATGAGCAGTTCTTC	CASSNRDWSSYNEQFF
-	TRBV18	TRBJ1-2	-	TGTGCCAGCTCACCGGTCGACAGGACTAACTATGGCTACACCTTC	CASSPVDRTNYGYTF
-	TRBV11-3	TRBJ2-7	once	TGTGCCAGCAGCTTAGGCACAGGAACTCGGGACGAGCAGTACTTC	CASSLGTGTRDEQYF
-	TRBV4-2	TRBJ2-7	-	TGTGCCAGCAGCCAAGGGTCAGGTCCCTCCTACGAGCAGTACTTC	CASSQGSGPSYEQYF
-	TRBV10-3	TRBJ2-4	-	TGTGCCGTCTCCCCCCCCGGAGCCAAAAACATTCAGTACTTC	CAVSPPGAKNIQYF
TRBD2	TRBV5-4	TRBJ2-6	few	TGTGCCAGCAGCTTGCGGGGGGGGAGGGGGGCCAACGTCCTGACTTTC	CASSLRGGRGANVLTF
-	TRBV6-6	TRBJ1-1	-	TGTGCCAGCAATGACAGGTCGGCCACTGAAGCTTTCTTT	CASNDRSATEAFF
-	TRBV7-3	TRBJ2-1	once	TGTGCCAGCAGCTTTCCGGGTTCCTACAATGAGCAGTTCTTC	CASSFPGSYNEQFF
TRBD1	TRBV6-5	TRBJ1-2	-	TGTGCGGTCCGGAGACCGGGACAGGGTTCCTATGGCTACACCTTC	CAVRRPGQGSYGYTF
TRBD2	TRBV28	TRBJ2-3	-	TGTGCCAGCAGTTTCTACCGGACTAGCGGGAGAGGCACAGATACGCAGTATTTT	CASSFYRTSGRGTDTQYF
-	TRBV7-2	TRBJ2-1	-	TGTGCCAGCAGCTTAAGGGCTGGAACGACAGACAGCAATGAGCAGTTCTTC	CASSLRAGTTDSNEQFF
-	TRBV7-9	TRBJ2-3	-	TGTGCCAGCAGCTTCTTTGGCACAGATACGCAGTATTTT	CASSFFGTDTQYF
TRBD1	TRBV11-2	TRBJ2-7	-	TGTGCCAGCAGCTTAGGGGGGACAGGCCTGATCCACGAGCAGTACTTC	CASSLGGTGLIHEQYF
-	TRBV19	TRBJ2-2	few	TGTGCCAGTAGTATAGACGAGCGGATCCCCGGGGAGCTGTTTTTT	CASSIDERIPGELFF
-	TRBV19	TRBJ1-1	-	TGTGCCAGTAGTATCACACAGGGGAACACTGAAGCTTTCTTT	CASSITQGNTEAFF
TRBD2	TRBV5-4	TRBJ2-2	-	TGTGCCAGCAGCTTGGACCTAGCGGCGGGGTCCGGGGAGCTGTTTTTT	CASSLDLAAGSGELFF
-	TRBV4-3	TRBJ1-5	-	TGCGCCAGCAGCCAAGAAATACAGGGTGCGCAGCCCCAGCATTTT	CASSQEIQGAQPQHF
TRBD2	TRBV6-1	TRBJ2-4	-	TGTGCCAGCAGTGAAGTCTGGCGGGAGAGGGGAAACATTCAGTACTTC	CASSEVWRERGNIQYF
-	TRBV2	TRBJ2-7	-	TGTGCCAGCATAAAATCTTGGGAACCGTTGACTACGAGGCAGTACTTC	CASIKSWEPLTTRQYF
-	TRBV5-6	TRBJ2-1	once	TGTGCCAGCAGCCAGGACAGATCTCCTGGCAATGAGCAGTTCTTC	CASSQDRSPGNEQFF
-	TRBV6-5	TRBJ2-3	-	TGTGCCAGCAGTCGGGGGACCCGCACAGATACGCAGTATTTT	CASSRGTRTDTQYF